The rows below give T cell receptor beta chains drawn from one sample of a study of cytomegalovirus exposure and HLA in healthy donors. Here immunoSEQ multiplex PCR was the method, and the copy in TCRdb shows in-frame clones only, minus some. This sample has under 200,000 clones, with 80% found just once. Sequenced: PBMCs. Source of these receptors: a male donor in good health and CMV-seronegative. The CDR3 runs from the conserved cysteine through the conserved F or W. A D gene is named only where the DNA matches it firmly. Not all rows give a size; the values are once, few, many and, for expanded clones, a class.

-,-,TRBV14,TRBJ1-1,TGTGCCAGCAGCCAAGAACGCGGCATGAACACTGAAGCTTTCTTT,CASSQERGMNTEAFF
-,-,TRBV5-1,TRBJ2-3,TGCGCCAGCAGCTTGGACAGGGTAACAGATACGCAGTATTTT,CASSLDRVTDTQYF
-,TRBD1,TRBV6-5,TRBJ1-1,TGTGCCAGCAGTTATAGGACAGGGGAGAACACTGAAGCTTTCTTT,CASSYRTGENTEAFF
-,-,TRBV7-4,TRBJ1-5,TGTGCCAGCAGCTTATTACAGGGCAATCAGCCCCAGCATTTT,CASSLLQGNQPQHF
-,TRBD1,TRBV10-3,TRBJ2-2,TGTGCCATCAGTGACAGAGGGACAGGACGGGGCACCGGGGAGCTGTTTTTT,CAISDRGTGRGTGELFF
few,-,TRBV11-3,TRBJ2-2,TGTGCCAGCAGCTTAGGGCAGGGGAAGGCCGGGGAGCTGTTTTTT,CASSLGQGKAGELFF
-,-,TRBV12-5,TRBJ1-1,TGTGCTAGTGGGACTGGACAAGACCGAGAAGCTTTCTTT,CASGTGQDREAFF
-,TRBD2,TRBV19,TRBJ2-1,TGTGCCAGTAGTACTAGCGGGGGCTACAATGAGCAGTTCTTC,CASSTSGGYNEQFF
once,-,TRBV5-8,TRBJ2-2,TGTGCTAACGCCCCCTACAGGTCATTCGGCACCGGGGAGCTGTTTTTT,CANAPYRSFGTGELFF
-,-,TRBV27,TRBJ2-7,TGTGCCAGCAGTCCCGTAGGAGTTCAGCGCCACTACGAGCAGTACTTC,CASSPVGVQRHYEQYF
-,-,TRBV2,TRBJ1-6,TGTGCCAGACGAAAGACAGGAGCTAATTCACCCCTCCACTTT,CARRKTGANSPLHF
-,-,TRBV7-9,TRBJ2-1,TGTGCCAGCAGCCCTCCAGGGTTGAATGAGCAGTTCTTC,CASSPPGLNEQFF
once,TRBD2,TRBV2,TRBJ2-1,TGTGCCAGCAGGGGGGGGGAAAACAATGAGCAGTTCTTC,CASRGGENNEQFF
-,TRBD1,TRBV6-1,TRBJ1-3,TGTGCCAGCAGTGAGGGACAGGGGGCCTCTGGAAACACCATATATTTT,CASSEGQGASGNTIYF